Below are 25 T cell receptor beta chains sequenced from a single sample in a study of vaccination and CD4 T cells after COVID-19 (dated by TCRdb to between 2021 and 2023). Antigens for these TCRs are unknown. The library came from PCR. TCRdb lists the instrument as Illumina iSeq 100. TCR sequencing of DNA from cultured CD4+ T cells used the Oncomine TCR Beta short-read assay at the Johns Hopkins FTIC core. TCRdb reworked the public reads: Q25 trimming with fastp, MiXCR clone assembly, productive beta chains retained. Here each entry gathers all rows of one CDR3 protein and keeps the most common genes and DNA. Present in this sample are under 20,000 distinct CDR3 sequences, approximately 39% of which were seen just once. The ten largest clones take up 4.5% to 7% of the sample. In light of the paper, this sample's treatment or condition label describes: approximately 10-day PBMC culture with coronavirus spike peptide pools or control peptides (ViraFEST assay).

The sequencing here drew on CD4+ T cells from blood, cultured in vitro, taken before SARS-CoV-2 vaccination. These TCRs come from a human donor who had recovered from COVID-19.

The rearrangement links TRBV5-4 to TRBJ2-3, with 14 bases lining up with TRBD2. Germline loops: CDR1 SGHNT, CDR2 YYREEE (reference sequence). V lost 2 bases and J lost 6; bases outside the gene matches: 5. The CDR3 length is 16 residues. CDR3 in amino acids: CASSFGLAGGPDTQYF. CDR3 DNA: TGTGCCAGCAGCTTCGGACTAGCGGGGGGCCCTGATACGCAGTATTTT. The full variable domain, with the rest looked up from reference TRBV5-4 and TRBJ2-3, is ETGVTQSPTHLIKTRGQQVTLRCSSQSGHNTVSWYQQALGQGPQFIFQYYREEENGRGNFPPRFSGLQFPNYSSELNVNALELDDSALYLCASSFGLAGGPDTQYFGPGTRLTVL.

The CDR3 sequence: CATLGQPNTEAFF. CDR3 DNA: TGTGCCACTCTAGGGCAACCGAACACTGAAGCTTTCTTT. V is TRBV6-1 and J is TRBJ1-1; D is ambiguous. Trimming stripped 10 bases from V and 1 base from J, with 13 bases between. Looked up from germline, CDR1 is MNHNS and CDR2 is SASEGT. CDR3 size: 13 residues.

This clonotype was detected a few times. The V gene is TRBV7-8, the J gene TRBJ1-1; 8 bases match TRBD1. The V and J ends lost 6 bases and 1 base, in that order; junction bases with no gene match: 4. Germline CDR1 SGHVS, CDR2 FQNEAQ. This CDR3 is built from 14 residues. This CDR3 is CASSRTGRNTEAFF. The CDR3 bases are TGTGCCAGCAGTCGGACAGGGAGGAACACTGAAGCTTTCTTT.

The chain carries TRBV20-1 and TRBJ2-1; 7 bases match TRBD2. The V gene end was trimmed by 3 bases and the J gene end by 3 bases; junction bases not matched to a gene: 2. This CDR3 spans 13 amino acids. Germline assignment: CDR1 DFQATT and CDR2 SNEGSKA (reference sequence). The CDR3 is CSASPSGYNEQFF. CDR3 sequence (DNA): TGCAGTGCTAGTCCTAGCGGCTACAATGAGCAGTTCTTC.

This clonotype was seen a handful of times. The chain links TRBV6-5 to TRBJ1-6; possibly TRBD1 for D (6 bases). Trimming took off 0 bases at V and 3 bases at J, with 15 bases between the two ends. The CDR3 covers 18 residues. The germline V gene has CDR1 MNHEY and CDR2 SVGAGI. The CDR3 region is CASSYSFGGSGYNSPLHF. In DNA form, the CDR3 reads TGTGCCAGCAGTTACTCGTTTGGGGGCTCCGGCTATAATTCACCCCTCCACTTT.

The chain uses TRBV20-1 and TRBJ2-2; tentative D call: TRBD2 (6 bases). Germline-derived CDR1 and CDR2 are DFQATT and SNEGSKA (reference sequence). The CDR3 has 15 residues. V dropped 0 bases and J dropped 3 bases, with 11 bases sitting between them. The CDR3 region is CSARDGGIDTGELFF. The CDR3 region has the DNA TGCAGTGCTAGAGACGGAGGGATCGACACCGGGGAGCTGTTTTTT.

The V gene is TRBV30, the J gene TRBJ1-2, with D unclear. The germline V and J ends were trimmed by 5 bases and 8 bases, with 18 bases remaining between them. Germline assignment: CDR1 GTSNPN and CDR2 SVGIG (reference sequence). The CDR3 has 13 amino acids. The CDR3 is CAWDRLGIEGYTF. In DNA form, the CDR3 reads TGTGCCTGGGATCGACTGGGGATTGAGGGCTACACCTTC.

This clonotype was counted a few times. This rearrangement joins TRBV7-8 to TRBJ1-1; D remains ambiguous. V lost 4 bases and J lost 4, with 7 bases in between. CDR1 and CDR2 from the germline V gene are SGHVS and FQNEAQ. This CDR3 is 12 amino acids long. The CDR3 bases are TGTGCCAGCAGCTCGGAAAGCACTGAAGCTTTCTTT. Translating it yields CASSSESTEAFF. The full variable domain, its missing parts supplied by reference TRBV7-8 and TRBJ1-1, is GAGVSQSPRYKVAKRGQDVALRCDPISGHVSLFWYQQALGQGPEFLTYFQNEAQLDKSGLPSDRFFAERPEGSVSTLKIQRTQQEDSAVYLCASSSESTEAFFGQGTRLTVV.

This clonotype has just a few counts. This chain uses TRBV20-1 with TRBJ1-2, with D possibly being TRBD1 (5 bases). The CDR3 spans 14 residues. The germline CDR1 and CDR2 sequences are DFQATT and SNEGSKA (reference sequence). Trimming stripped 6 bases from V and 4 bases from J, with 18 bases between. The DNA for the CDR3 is TGCAGTGCCGAGAACGGGGGGTTGGCCTATGGCTACACCTTC. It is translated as CSAENGGLAYGYTF.

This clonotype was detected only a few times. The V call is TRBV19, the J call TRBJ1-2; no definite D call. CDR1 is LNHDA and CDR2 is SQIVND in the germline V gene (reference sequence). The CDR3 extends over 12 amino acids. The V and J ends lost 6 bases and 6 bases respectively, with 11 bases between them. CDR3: CASSIGLNGYTF. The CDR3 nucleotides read TGTGCCAGTAGCATTGGGTTGAATGGCTACACCTTC.

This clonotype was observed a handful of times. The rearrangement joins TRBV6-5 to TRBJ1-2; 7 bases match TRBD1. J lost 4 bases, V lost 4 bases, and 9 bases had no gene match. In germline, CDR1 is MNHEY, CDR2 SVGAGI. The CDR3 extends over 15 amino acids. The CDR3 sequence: CASSSPGQTIYGYTF. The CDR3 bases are TGTGCCAGCAGTTCCCCGGGACAGACTATCTATGGCTACACCTTC.

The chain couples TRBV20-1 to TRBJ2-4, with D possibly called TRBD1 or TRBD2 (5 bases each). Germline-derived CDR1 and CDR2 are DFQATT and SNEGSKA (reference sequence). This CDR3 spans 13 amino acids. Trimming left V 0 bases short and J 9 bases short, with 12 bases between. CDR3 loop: CSARDSGQPIQYF. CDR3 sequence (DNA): TGCAGTGCTAGAGATTCGGGGCAGCCCATTCAGTACTTC.

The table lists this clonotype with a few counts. The CDR3 region has the DNA TGTGCCAGCAGTTCCACCCAAGGGACTCGAAAACTGTTTTTT. Its translation: CASSSTQGTRKLFF. The chain employs TRBV6-5 and TRBJ1-4, with D maybe TRBD1 (5 bases). The CDR3 loop spans 14 amino acids. From germline, CDR1 is MNHEY and CDR2 SVGAGI. V lost 4 bases and J 10 bases, leaving 16 bases between the germline ends.

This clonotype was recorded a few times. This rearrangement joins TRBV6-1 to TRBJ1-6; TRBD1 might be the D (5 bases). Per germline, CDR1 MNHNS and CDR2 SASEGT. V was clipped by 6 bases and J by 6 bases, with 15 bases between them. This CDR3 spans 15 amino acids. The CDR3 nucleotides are TGTGCCAGCAGAACTCAGGGTGGGACTAATTCACCCCTCCACTTT. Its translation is CASRTQGGTNSPLHF.

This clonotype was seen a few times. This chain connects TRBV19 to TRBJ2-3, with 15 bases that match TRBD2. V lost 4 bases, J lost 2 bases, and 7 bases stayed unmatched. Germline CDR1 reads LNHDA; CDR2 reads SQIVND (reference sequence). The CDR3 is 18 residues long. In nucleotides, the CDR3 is TGTGCCAGTAGTACGGGACTAGCGGGGGGTCCTCACACAGATACGCAGTATTTT. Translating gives CASSTGLAGGPHTDTQYF. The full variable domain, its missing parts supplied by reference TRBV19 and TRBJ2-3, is DGGITQSPKYLFRKEGQNVTLSCEQNLNHDAMYWYRQDPGQGLRLIYYSQIVNDFQKGDIAEGYSVSREKKESFPLTVTSAQKNPTAFYLCASSTGLAGGPHTDTQYFGPGTRLTVL.

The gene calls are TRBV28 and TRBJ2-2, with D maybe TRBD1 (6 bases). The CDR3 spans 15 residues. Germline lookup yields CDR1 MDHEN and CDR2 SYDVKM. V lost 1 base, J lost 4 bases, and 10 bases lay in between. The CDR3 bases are TGTGCCAGCAGTTTATTACAGGGTGGCACCGGGGAGCTGTTTTTT. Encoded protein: CASSLLQGGTGELFF.

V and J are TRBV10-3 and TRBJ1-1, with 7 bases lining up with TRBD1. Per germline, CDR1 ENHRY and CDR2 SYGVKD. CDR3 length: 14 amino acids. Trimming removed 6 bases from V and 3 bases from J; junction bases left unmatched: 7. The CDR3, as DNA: TGTGCCATCAGCCAACAGGGGTCAGACACTGAAGCTTTCTTT. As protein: CAISQQGSDTEAFF.

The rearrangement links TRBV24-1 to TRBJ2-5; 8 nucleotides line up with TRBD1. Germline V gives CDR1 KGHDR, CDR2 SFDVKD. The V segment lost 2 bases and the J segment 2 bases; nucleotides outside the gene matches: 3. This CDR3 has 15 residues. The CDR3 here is CATSDSTGGQETQYF. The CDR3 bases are TGTGCCACCAGTGATTCCACAGGGGGTCAAGAGACCCAGTACTTC.

The CDR3, as DNA: TGTGCCAGCAGTTACTCGACAGGGGGAAGAGAGACCCAGTACTTC. Its protein is CASSYSTGGRETQYF. This chain links TRBV6-5 with TRBJ2-5; 9 bases map to TRBD1. The CDR3 has 15 residues. The germline CDR1 and CDR2 sequences are MNHEY and SVGAGI. Trimming cost V 0 bases and J 4 bases; bases outside gene matches: 3.

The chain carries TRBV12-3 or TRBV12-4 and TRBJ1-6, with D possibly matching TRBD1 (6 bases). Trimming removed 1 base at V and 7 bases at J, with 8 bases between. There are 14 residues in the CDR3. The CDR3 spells CASSLGGQNSPLHF. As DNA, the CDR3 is TGTGCCAGCAGTTTAGGGGGGCAAAATTCACCCCTCCACTTT.

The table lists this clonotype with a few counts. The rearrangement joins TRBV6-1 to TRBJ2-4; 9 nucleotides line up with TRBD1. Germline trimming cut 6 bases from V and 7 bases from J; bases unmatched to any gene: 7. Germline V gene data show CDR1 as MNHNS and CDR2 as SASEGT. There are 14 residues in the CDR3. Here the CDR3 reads CASRAGQGTNIQYF. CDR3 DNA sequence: TGTGCCAGCAGGGCCGGACAGGGGACGAACATTCAGTACTTC.

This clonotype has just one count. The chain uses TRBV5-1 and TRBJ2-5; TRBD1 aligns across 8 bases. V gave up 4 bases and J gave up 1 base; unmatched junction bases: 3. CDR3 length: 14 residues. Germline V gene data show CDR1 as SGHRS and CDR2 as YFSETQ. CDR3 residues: CASSPTGVQETQYF. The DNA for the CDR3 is TGCGCCAGCAGCCCGACAGGGGTCCAAGAGACCCAGTACTTC. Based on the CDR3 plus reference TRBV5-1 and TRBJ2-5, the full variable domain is KAGVTQTPRYLIKTRGQQVTLSCSPISGHRSVSWYQQTPGQGLQFLFEYFSETQRNKGNFPGRFSGRQFSNSRSEMNVSTLELGDSALYLCASSPTGVQETQYFGPGTRLLVL.

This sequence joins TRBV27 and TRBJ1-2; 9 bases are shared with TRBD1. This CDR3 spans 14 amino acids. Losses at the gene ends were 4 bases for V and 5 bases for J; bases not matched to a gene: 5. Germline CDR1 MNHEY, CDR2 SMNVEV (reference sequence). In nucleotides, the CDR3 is TGTGCCAGCAGTTCCGGACAGGGGCGATATGGCTACACCTTC. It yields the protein CASSSGQGRYGYTF.

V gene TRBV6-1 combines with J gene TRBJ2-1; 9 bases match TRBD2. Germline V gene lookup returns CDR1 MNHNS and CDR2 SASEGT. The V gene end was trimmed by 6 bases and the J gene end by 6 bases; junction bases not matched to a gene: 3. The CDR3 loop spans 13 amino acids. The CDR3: CASRGGGANEQFF. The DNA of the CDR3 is TGTGCCAGCAGGGGCGGGGGGGCCAATGAGCAGTTCTTC.

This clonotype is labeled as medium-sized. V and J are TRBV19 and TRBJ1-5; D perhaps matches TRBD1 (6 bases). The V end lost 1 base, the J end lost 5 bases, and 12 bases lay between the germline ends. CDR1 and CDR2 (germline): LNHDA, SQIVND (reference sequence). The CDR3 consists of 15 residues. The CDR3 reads CASSIGAGHDQPQHF. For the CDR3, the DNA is TGTGCCAGTAGTATAGGGGCGGGACACGATCAGCCCCAGCATTTT.